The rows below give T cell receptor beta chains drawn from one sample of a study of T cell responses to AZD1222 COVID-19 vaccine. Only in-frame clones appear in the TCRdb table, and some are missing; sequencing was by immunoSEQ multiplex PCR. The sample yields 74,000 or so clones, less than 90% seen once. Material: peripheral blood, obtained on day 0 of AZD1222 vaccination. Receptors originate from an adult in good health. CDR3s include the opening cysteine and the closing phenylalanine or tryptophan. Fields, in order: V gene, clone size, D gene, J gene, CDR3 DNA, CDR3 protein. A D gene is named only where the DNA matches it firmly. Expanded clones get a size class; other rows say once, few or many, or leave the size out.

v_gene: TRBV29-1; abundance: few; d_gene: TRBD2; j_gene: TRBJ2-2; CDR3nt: TGCAGCGTAGGACTAGCTGCCGGGGAGCTGTTTTTT; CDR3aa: CSVGLAAGELFF
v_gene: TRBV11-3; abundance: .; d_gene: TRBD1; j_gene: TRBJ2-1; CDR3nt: TGTGCCAGCAGCCTTCCAGGGACAGGGGTAAAGTTCTTC; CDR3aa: CASSLPGTGVKFF
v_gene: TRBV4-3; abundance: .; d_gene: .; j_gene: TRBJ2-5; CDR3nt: TGCGCCAGCAGCCAAGTTCCGTGGGAGACCCAGTACTTC; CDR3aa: CASSQVPWETQYF
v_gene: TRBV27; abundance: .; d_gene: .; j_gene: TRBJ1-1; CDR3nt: TGTGCCAGCAGACCGGGACTCCAGAACACTGAAGCTTTCTTT; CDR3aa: CASRPGLQNTEAFF
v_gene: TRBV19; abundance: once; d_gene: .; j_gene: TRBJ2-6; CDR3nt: TGTGCCAGACCAGAGGAAAGGTCCGGGGGTGGGGCCAACGTCCTGACTTTC; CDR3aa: CARPEERSGGGANVLTF
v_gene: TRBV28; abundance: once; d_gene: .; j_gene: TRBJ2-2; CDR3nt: TGTGCCAGCAGCACGCGAGGGACTTCTTACACCGGGGAGCTGTTTTTT; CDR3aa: CASSTRGTSYTGELFF
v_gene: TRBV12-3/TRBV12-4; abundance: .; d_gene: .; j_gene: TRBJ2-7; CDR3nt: TGTGCCAGCAGTTTGGTAGGGACCGGCGAGCAGTACTTC; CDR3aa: CASSLVGTGEQYF
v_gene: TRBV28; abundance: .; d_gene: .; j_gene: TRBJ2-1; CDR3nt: TGTGCCAGCAGTTGGACATCGCCGAACTACAATGAGCAGTTCTTC; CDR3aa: CASSWTSPNYNEQFF
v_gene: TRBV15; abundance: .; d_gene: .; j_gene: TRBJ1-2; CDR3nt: TGTGCCACCAGCACTAGATCGGGTGGCTACACCTTC; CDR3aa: CATSTRSGGYTF
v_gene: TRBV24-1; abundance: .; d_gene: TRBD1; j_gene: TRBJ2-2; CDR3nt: TGTGCCACCAGTGATTTTCGGACAGGGAATGCCGGGGAGCTGTTTTTT; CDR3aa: CATSDFRTGNAGELFF
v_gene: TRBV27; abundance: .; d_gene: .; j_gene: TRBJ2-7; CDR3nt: TGTGCCAGCAGTCTCCGAGACGGGTTCGCCGAGCAGTACTTC; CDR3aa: CASSLRDGFAEQYF
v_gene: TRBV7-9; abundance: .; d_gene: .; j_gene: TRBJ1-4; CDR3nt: TGTGCCAGCAGTATTAGGTGGGGAGAGGAGGAAAAACTGTTTTTT; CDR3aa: CASSIRWGEEEKLFF
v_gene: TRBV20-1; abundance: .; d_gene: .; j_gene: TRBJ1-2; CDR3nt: TGCAGTGCAACGCTCGTCCATGGCTACACCTTC; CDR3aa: CSATLVHGYTF
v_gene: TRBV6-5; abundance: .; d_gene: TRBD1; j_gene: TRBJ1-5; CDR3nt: TGTGCCAGCACCCCAGGACAGGGTAGACAGCCCCAGCATTTT; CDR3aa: CASTPGQGRQPQHF
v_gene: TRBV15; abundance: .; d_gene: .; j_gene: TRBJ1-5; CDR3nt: TGTGCCACCAGCAGAGATCGGCAGGCCGGACGGCCCCAGCATTTT; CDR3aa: CATSRDRQAGRPQHF
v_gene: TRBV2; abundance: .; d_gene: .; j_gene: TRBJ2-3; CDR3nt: TGTGCCAGCAAATGGACCCGAGAGGCAGATACGCAGTATTTT; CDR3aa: CASKWTREADTQYF
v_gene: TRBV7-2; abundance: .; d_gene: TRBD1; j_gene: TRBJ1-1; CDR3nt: TGTGCCAGCAGCTCCGGCGACAGGGCCACTGAAGCTTTCTTT; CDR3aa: CASSSGDRATEAFF
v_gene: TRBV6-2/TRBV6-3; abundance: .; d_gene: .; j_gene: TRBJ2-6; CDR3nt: TGTGCCAGCAGTTACTCAGTCGTTACCTCTGGGGCCAACGTCCTGACTTTC; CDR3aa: CASSYSVVTSGANVLTF
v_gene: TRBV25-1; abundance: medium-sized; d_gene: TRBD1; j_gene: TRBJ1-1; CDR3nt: TGTGCCAGCAGTGGTGGACAGGTTTTGGACGCTGAAGCTTTCTTT; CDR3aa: CASSGGQVLDAEAFF
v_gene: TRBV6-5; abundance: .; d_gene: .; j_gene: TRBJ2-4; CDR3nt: TGTGCCAGCAGTTTGGGAGCTATAGCCAAAAACATTCAGTACTTC; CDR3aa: CASSLGAIAKNIQYF
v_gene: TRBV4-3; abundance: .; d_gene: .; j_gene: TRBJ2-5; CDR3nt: TGCGCCAGCAGCCAAGAAGCAGAGAAGGAGACCCAGTACTTC; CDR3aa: CASSQEAEKETQYF
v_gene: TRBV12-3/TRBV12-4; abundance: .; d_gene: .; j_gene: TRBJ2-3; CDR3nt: TGTGCCAGCAGAAACAGCGAGTATTTT; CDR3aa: CASRNSEYF
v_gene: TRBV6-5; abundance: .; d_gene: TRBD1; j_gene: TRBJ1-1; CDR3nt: TGTGCCAGCAGAGGAGGGGGCGGGTTTCTGGCTTTCTTT; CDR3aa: CASRGGGGFLAFF
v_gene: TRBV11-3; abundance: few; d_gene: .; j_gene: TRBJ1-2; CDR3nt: TGTGCCAGCAGCGGAAATAACTATGGCTACACCTTC; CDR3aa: CASSGNNYGYTF
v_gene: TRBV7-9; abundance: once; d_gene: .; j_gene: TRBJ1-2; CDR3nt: TGTGCCAGCAGCATAGAACAGGGTCACTATGGCTACACCTTC; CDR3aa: CASSIEQGHYGYTF
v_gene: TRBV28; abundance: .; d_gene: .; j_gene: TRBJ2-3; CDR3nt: TGTGCCAGCAGTTCGGTAACGGGGATCACAGATACGCAGTATTTT; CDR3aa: CASSSVTGITDTQYF
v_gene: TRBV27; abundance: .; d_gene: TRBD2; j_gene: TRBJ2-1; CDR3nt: TGTGCCAGCAGTCCGGGACTAGCGCGTCATGAGCAGTTCTTC; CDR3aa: CASSPGLARHEQFF
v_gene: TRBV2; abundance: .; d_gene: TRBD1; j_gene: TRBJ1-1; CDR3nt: TGTGCCAGCACAGGGGGCTCCACTGAAGCTTTCTTT; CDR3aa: CASTGGSTEAFF
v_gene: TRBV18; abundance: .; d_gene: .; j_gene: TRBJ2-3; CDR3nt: TGTGCCAGCTCCCGCACAAGCACAGATACGCAGTATTTT; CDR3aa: CASSRTSTDTQYF
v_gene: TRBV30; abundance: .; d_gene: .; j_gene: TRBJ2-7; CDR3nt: TGTGCCTGGAGTGTAATGGGCCAGTCGAGTGAACGATTC; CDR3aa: CAWSVMGQSSERF
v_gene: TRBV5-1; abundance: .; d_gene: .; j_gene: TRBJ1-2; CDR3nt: TGCGCCAGCAGCTTGAGGTCCGCGGGGAATTCAAGAGGCTACACCTTC; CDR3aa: CASSLRSAGNSRGYTF
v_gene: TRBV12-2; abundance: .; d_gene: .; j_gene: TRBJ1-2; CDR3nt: TGTGCAAGTCGCTTGGGAGGGGTGGACTATGGCTACACCTTC; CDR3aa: CASRLGGVDYGYTF
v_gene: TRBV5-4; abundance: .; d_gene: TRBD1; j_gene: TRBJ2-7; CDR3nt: TGTGCCAGCAGCTTGGCAGCAGGGACAGGGGCCTACGAGCAGTACTTC; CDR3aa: CASSLAAGTGAYEQYF
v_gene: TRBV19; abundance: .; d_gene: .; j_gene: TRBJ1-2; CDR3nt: TGTGCCAGTAGTATACAGAACTATGGCTACACCTTC; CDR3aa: CASSIQNYGYTF
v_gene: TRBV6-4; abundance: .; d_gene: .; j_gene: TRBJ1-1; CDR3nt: TGTGCCAGCAAGATGACAGAGAACACTGAAGCTTTCTTT; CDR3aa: CASKMTENTEAFF
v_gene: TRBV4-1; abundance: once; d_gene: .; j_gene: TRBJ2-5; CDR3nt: TGCGCCAGCAGCCAAGACCCGCGCAGGGGAGAGGAGACCCAGTACTTC; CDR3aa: CASSQDPRRGEETQYF
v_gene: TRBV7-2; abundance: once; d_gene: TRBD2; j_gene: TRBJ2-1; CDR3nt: TGTGCCAGCAGCCTAGGAGGGGCGGGAGGTTACAATGAGCAGTTCTTC; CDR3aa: CASSLGGAGGYNEQFF
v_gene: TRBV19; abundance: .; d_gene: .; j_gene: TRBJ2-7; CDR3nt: TGTGCCAGTAGTCCAAGTACAGGGAACGAGCAGTACTTC; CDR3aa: CASSPSTGNEQYF
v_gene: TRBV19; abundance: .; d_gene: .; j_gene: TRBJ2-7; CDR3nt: TGTGCCAGTAGTCCCCGGACAGTATCCTACGAGCAGTACTTC; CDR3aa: CASSPRTVSYEQYF
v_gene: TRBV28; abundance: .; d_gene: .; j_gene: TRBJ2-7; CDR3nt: TGTGCCATCCAGGACGGGAGCTCCTACGAGCAGTACTTC; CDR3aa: CAIQDGSSYEQYF
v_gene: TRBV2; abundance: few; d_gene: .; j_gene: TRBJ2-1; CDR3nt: TGTGCCAGCTGTTCCAGAACCTACAATGAGCAGTTCTTC; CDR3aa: CASCSRTYNEQFF
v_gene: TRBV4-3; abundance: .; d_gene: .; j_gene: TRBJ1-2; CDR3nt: TGCGCCAGCAGTCTGACCAGGGTGGCTGGCTACACCTTC; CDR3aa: CASSLTRVAGYTF
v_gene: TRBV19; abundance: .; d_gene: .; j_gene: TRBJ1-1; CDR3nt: TGTGCCAGTAGTATCAAGAGGGGCCAATACACTGAAGCTTTCTTT; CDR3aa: CASSIKRGQYTEAFF
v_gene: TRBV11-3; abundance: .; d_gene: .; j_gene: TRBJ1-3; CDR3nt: TGTGCCAGCAGCCCGGGCCTTACCTCTGGAAACACCATATATTTT; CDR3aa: CASSPGLTSGNTIYF
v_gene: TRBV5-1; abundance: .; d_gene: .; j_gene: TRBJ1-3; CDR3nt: TGCGCCAGCAGCTTGAATACAGCTGGAAACACCATATATTTT; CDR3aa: CASSLNTAGNTIYF
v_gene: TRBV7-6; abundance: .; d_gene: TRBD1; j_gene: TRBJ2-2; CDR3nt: TGTGCCAGCAGCCACAGGGACAGGGGGCTCGGGGAGCTGTTTTTT; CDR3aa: CASSHRDRGLGELFF
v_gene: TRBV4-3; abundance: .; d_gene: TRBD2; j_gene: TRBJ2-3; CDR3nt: TGCGCCAGCAGCCAAGTTGAGTGGCGGGAGTGGTCAAAAGATACGCAGTATTTT; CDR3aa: CASSQVEWREWSKDTQYF
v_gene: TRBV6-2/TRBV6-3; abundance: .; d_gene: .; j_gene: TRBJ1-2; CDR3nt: TGTGCCAGCAGCAACGGGGGCCAGTCCTATGGCTACACCTTC; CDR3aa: CASSNGGQSYGYTF
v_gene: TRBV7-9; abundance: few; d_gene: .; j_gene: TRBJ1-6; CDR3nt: TGTGCCAGCACCGCGTTGGAATTGTATAATTCACCCCTCCACTTT; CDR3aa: CASTALELYNSPLHF
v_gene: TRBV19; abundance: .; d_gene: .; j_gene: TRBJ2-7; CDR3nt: TGTGCCAGCCAGCGACAGTTCCACGAGCAGTACTTC; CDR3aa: CASQRQFHEQYF
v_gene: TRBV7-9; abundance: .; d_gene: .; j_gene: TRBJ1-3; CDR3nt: TGTGCCGGGGAAACAGGGACCTCTGGAAACACCATATATTTT; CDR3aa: CAGETGTSGNTIYF
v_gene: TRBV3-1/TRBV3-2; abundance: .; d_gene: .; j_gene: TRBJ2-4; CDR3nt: TGTGCCAGCAGCCAAGGGCCAGCCAAAAACATTCAGTACTTC; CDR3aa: CASSQGPAKNIQYF
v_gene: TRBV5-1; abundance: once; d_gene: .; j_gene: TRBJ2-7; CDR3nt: TGCGCCAGCCGACTCCTTTCGGTACCCTACGAGCAGTACTTC; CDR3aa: CASRLLSVPYEQYF
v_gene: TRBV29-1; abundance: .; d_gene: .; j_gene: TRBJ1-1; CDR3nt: TGCAGCGTGGGGGACGGCTTCTTCTTT; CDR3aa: CSVGDGFFF
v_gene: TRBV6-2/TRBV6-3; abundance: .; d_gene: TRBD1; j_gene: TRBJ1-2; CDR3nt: TGTGCCAGCAGTCCCACAGGGGGCCATGGCTACACCTTC; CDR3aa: CASSPTGGHGYTF
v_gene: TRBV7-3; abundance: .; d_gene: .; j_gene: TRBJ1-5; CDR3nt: TGTGCCAGCAGCTCCAAAACGACAGATCAGCCCCAGCATTTT; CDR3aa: CASSSKTTDQPQHF
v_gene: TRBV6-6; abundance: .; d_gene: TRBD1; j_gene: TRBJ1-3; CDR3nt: TGTGCCAGCAGTACAGGGGTCGAAAACACCATATATTTT; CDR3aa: CASSTGVENTIYF
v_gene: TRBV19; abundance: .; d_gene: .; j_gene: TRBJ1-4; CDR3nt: TGTGCCAGTAGTATAGAAAGACGCAGGGGAGGTGAAAAACTGTTTTTT; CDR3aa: CASSIERRRGGEKLFF
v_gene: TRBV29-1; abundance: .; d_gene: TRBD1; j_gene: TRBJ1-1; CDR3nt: TGCAGCGGCAGACCGGGACAGGTGAACACTGAAGCTTTCTTT; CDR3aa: CSGRPGQVNTEAFF